Listed here are 10 T cell receptor beta chains from one sample, sequenced in a study of identical twins. TCRdb fed the 5' RACE reads into MiXCR, producing one record per CDR3 protein. The table lists some 200,000 distinct CDR3 sequences, around 8% of them singletons. This same sample was also part of a study on yellow fever vaccine responses in identical twins.

The sequenced sample consisted of memory (CD45RO+) T cells sorted from blood. Every receptor here comes from a woman younger than 35 in good health.

This clonotype has at least ten counts. V gene TRBV7-2 combines with J gene TRBJ2-5, with D possibly TRBD1 on 5 matching bases. The germline V and J ends were trimmed by 1 base and 5 bases, with 5 bases remaining between them. Germline V gives CDR1 SGHTA, CDR2 FQGNSA. The CDR3 is 12 amino acids. The CDR3 sequence is CASSLDRETQYF. CDR3 in DNA: TGTGCCAGCAGCTTAGACAGGGAGACCCAGTACTTC.

The genes are TRBV3-1 and TRBJ2-1; possibly TRBD2 for D (6 bases). Germline V gives CDR1 LGHDT, CDR2 YNNKEL (reference sequence). This CDR3 has 17 amino acids. V was pared by 0 bases and J by 3 bases, with 15 bases between. The CDR3 sequence is CASSQETAGRGYNEQFF. The DNA for the CDR3 is TGTGCCAGCAGCCAAGAAACCGCCGGGAGAGGCTACAATGAGCAGTTCTTC.

This sequence joins TRBV12-3 or TRBV12-4 and TRBJ2-1; D may be TRBD1 (5 bases). Trimming took 6 bases from V and 8 from J, leaving 5 bases between them. The CDR3 is made up of 10 amino acids. The CDR3: CASRGHEQFF. CDR3 sequence (DNA): TGTGCCAGCAGGGGGCATGAGCAGTTCTTC.

The V call is TRBV20-1, the J call TRBJ2-1; TRBD2 matches 7 bases. There are 17 residues in the CDR3. The germline V gene encodes CDR1 DFQATT and CDR2 SNEGSKA (reference sequence). Losses at the gene ends were 3 bases for V and 3 bases for J; bases not matched to a gene: 14. CDR3 loop: CSASLGRVERDYNEQFF. The CDR3 DNA sequence: TGCAGTGCTAGTTTGGGGAGGGTGGAAAGGGACTACAATGAGCAGTTCTTC.

This clonotype was counted at least ten times. This chain connects TRBV20-1 to TRBJ2-1; D unclear. The V end lost 6 bases, the J end lost 0 bases, and 15 bases lay between the germline ends. CDR3 length equals 15 residues. Germline V lookup: CDR1 DFQATT, CDR2 SNEGSKA (reference sequence). Written as DNA, the CDR3 is TGCAGTGCCAGACTTCTACAAAACTCCTACAATGAGCAGTTCTTC. It is translated as CSARLLQNSYNEQFF.

Many counts were recorded for this clonotype. V gene TRBV29-1 combines with J gene TRBJ2-1; 7 bases are a match to TRBD2. Germline lookup yields CDR1 SQVTM and CDR2 ANQGSEA. The ends lost 3 bases at V and 9 bases at J; junction bases unmatched: 5. This CDR3 region has 12 residues. The CDR3 protein is CSVDLLAVEQFF. The DNA of the CDR3 is TGCAGCGTTGACCTTCTAGCGGTTGAGCAGTTCTTC.

This clonotype has a count of ten or more. The chain uses TRBV12-3 or TRBV12-4 and TRBJ2-7; D uncertain. With 5 bases removed from V and 0 bases from J, the gap between germline ends came to 14 bases. The CDR3 extends over 15 amino acids. This CDR3 reads CASSGSGTGSYEQYF. The CDR3 coding sequence is TGTGCCAGCAGTGGGTCGGGCACCGGCTCCTACGAGCAGTACTTC.

This clonotype turned up a few times. The chain recombines TRBV3-1 with TRBJ1-3; TRBD1 is a possible D gene (6 bases). CDR1 is LGHDT, CDR2 YNNKEL, per germline (reference sequence). The CDR3 length is 15 residues. Trimming stripped 1 base from V and 2 bases from J, with 9 bases between. The CDR3 is CASSQATGTGNTIYF. The CDR3, as DNA: TGTGCCAGCAGCCAAGCCACAGGGACTGGAAACACCATATATTTT.

This clonotype came up a few times. The rearrangement links TRBV7-9 to TRBJ1-5; D unclear. Trimming pared 8 bases from V and 0 bases from J, leaving 11 bases between. The CDR3 runs 14 residues. Germline V gene lookup returns CDR1 SEHNR and CDR2 FQNEAQ (reference sequence). This CDR3 is CASGVSASNQPQHF. CDR3 bases: TGTGCCAGCGGTGTCTCTGCTAGCAATCAGCCCCAGCATTTT. The full variable domain, rest sourced from reference TRBV7-9 and TRBJ1-5, is DTGVSQNPRHKITKRGQNVTFRCDPISEHNRLYWYRQTLGQGPEFLTYFQNEAQLEKSRLLSDRFSAERPKGSFSTLEIQRTEQGDSAMYLCASGVSASNQPQHFGDGTRLSIL.

In its sample, this clonotype was seen many times. This CDR3 is CASSLWSGGYRGTDTQYF. The CDR3 DNA follows: TGTGCCAGCAGCTTATGGAGCGGGGGGTACCGCGGCACAGATACGCAGTATTTT. The genes are TRBV11-2 and TRBJ2-3, with 9 bases fitting TRBD2. Germline CDR1 SGHAT, CDR2 FQNNGV. This CDR3 comprises 18 residues. V shed 2 bases and J 1 base; nucleotides not matched to a gene: 10.